Listed below are T cell receptor beta chains from one sample, sequenced in a study of T cell responses to AZD1222 COVID-19 vaccine. Data came from immunoSEQ multiplex PCR; TCRdb stores just in-frame clones and leaves some out. Among some 140,000 clones listed, 88% were seen once. This sample comprised peripheral blood, obtained on day 0 of AZD1222 vaccination. These receptors all stem from an adult in good health. Each CDR3 is given with its conserved first and last residue. The D gene is left open where the match is weak. Where a row states a size, it is once, few, many or the class of an expanded clone; other rows omit it.

j_call,v_call,d_call,clone_size,cdr3_nt,cdr3_aa
TRBJ1-1,TRBV19,.,once,TGTGCCAGTAGTCACAGGGCTGATGGCACTGAAGCTTTCTTT,CASSHRADGTEAFF
TRBJ2-7,TRBV7-2,TRBD2,.,TGTGCCAGCAGCTTAGACGGGACTAGCTTCTACGAGCAGTACTTC,CASSLDGTSFYEQYF
TRBJ2-1,TRBV5-4,TRBD2,.,TGTGCCAGCAGCCTAGCGGGGGTCTTCTACAATGAGCAGTTCTTC,CASSLAGVFYNEQFF
TRBJ2-7,TRBV4-2,.,.,TGTGCCAGCAGCCATGACCGCGTCTACGAGCAGTACTTC,CASSHDRVYEQYF
TRBJ1-1,TRBV25-1,.,.,TGTGCCAGCAGTGGGAAGGGCACGAACACTGAAGCTTTCTTT,CASSGKGTNTEAFF
TRBJ2-7,TRBV29-1,TRBD1,once,TGCAGCGTTGGCGGACAGGGGACCTACGAGCAGTACTTC,CSVGGQGTYEQYF
TRBJ1-2,TRBV29-1,TRBD1,.,TGCAGCGTTGAAGAGGCGGACAGGGTCTATGGCTACACCTTC,CSVEEADRVYGYTF
TRBJ1-4,TRBV7-2,.,.,TGTGCCAGCGGTAGGGGCCTAACTAATGAAAAACTGTTTTTT,CASGRGLTNEKLFF
TRBJ1-1,TRBV11-3,.,once,TGTGCCAGCAGCTTACATCAAGGCGGTGAAGCTTTCTTT,CASSLHQGGEAFF
TRBJ2-3,TRBV7-9,.,.,TGTGCCAGCAGCTTACTAGCGACTACTAGCACAGATACGCAGTATTTT,CASSLLATTSTDTQYF
TRBJ2-3,TRBV4-3,.,.,TGCGCCAGCAGCCAAGATTTGAGGGGGGGCACAGATACGCAGTATTTT,CASSQDLRGGTDTQYF
TRBJ1-2,TRBV6-5,TRBD1,.,TGTGCCAGCAGCTTTACAGGGGGGGACGGCTACACCTTC,CASSFTGGDGYTF
TRBJ1-1,TRBV4-3,TRBD1,.,TGCGCCAGCAGTGCGGGGACAGTGAACACTGAAGCTTTCTTT,CASSAGTVNTEAFF
TRBJ2-5,TRBV2,.,.,TGTGCCACCCAAGGACGGAGACAAGAGACCCAGTACTTC,CATQGRRQETQYF
TRBJ1-2,TRBV10-3,.,.,TGTGCCATCAGTGAGTCAGGCCGGGGGCTTAGTGGTAACTATGGCTACACCTTC,CAISESGRGLSGNYGYTF
TRBJ2-3,TRBV6-1,TRBD2,.,TGTGCCAGCAGTGAAAGGGGGACTAGCGGGGGCACAGATACGCAGTATTTT,CASSERGTSGGTDTQYF
TRBJ2-2,TRBV10-2,TRBD1,.,TGCGCCAGCAGTGAGACAGGGGGTATCTACACCGGGGAGCTGTTTTTT,CASSETGGIYTGELFF
TRBJ1-2,TRBV4-1,TRBD1,.,TGCGCCAGCAGCCAGGGCGACAGGGAGTCGGCTGGCTACACCTTC,CASSQGDRESAGYTF
TRBJ1-2,TRBV27,TRBD1,.,TGTGCCAGCAGCCGGGACAGGCTCGTAAACTATGGCTACACCTTC,CASSRDRLVNYGYTF
TRBJ2-7,TRBV18,TRBD1,.,TGTGCCAGCTCGCCAACAGGGGCCCCAACCTACGAGCAGTACTTC,CASSPTGAPTYEQYF
TRBJ1-1,TRBV29-1,.,.,TGCAGCGTGGAGGGAGTGAACACTGAAGCTTTCTTT,CSVEGVNTEAFF
TRBJ2-7,TRBV7-2,.,.,TGTGCCAGCAGCTCCCACCCATCCTACGAGCAGTACTTC,CASSSHPSYEQYF